One T cell receptor (beta chain) is described in this entry. This specimen belongs to a study of T cell repertoires in cytomegalovirus infection. The CDR3 has 13 amino acids. CDR1 is MNHEY and CDR2 is SVGEGT in the germline V gene. Between the trimmed V and J ends, which lost 5 bases and 4 bases, there was a span of 11 bases. One entry per CDR3 protein, called by TCRdb with MiXCR from the reads. The sample lists 350,000 to 550,000 distinct CDR3 sequences, approximately 31% occurring once. The chain has TRBV6-2 or TRBV6-3 and TRBJ1-1; D perhaps matches TRBD1 (5 bases). This clonotype was obtained from a human donor in good health (CMV status not recorded). Some clones in this sample may be carry-over from other donors' samples. The sequenced material came from PBMCs. The CDR3 nucleotides are TGTGCCAGCAGTCGCCCGGGACCCACTGAAGCTTTCTTT. Translated, it gives CASSRPGPTEAFF.